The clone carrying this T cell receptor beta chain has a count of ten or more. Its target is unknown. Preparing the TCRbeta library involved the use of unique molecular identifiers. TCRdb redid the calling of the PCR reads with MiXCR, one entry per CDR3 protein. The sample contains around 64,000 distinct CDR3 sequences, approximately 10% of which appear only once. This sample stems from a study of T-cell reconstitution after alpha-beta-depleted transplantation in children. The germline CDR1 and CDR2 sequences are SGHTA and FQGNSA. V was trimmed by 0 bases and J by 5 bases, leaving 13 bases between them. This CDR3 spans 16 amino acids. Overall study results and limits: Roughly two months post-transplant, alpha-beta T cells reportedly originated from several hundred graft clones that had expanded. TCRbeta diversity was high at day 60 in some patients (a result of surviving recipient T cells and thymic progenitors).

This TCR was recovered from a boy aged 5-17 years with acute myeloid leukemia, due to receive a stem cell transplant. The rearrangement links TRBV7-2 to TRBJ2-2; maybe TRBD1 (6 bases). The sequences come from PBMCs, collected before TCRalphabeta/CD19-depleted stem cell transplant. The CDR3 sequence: CASSLALAGVTGELFF. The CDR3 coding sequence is TGTGCCAGCAGCTTAGCGCTGGCAGGGGTAACCGGGGAGCTGTTTTTT.